This T cell receptor beta chain was recorded in a study of identical twins listed by TCRdb under 2016. As for the study more broadly: TCR alpha and beta repertoires from monozygotic twins, unrelated adults of various ages and cord blood were deep-sequenced to test whether fetal clonotypes persist. To rule out contamination, replicate twin experiments were performed at different times with different library preparation protocols. The research as a whole found: In beta out-of-frame sequences, excess twin sharing was weaker, because having fewer shared sequences lowered the signal-to-noise ratio. Conclusions relied on cross-sectional statistical analysis, since the same donors could not be followed over many years. Out-of-frame TCR alpha sequences shared between twins showed an excess of low generation-probability sequences compared with coincidental sharing between unrelated individuals. Zero-insertion analyses could be partly confounded by invariant T cells such as MAIT and iNKT, although diverse VJ usage argued against such confounding for most clonotypes. Recombination models systematically underestimated out-of-frame TCR alpha sharing in monozygotic twins but agreed with sharing between unrelated individuals. Fewer insertions were carried by abundant cord blood beta clonotypes; a weaker similar trend was observed in young adult naive repertoires, while no such trend was observed in memory repertoires.

Concerning this clonotype: Its antigen is not yet known. No clone much larger than this one lies a single base away; base qualities are absent.

Including the terminal cysteine and phenylalanine, the CDR3 comprises 14 residues. Only the CDR3 region is kept as DNA, spanning 42 bases read in frame from base 1. The germline V gene sets CDR1 to SNHLY and CDR2 to FYNNEI. At the junction V is shortened by 7 bases and J by 1 base, with 13 bases in between. Receptors were amplified or captured by 5' RACE. The sequencer listed for this sample is Illumina HiSeq 2000. A universal primer binding site was added through template switching, and the final cDNA carried a unique molecular identifier so that TCR cDNA molecules could be counted accurately. Specific primers in the conserved constant-segment region were used to synthesize first-strand cDNA for TCR alpha and beta chains. To control for contamination, each cDNA library was double barcoded with a SMART-Mk sample barcode plus Illumina barcodes. Two successive PCR steps introduced TruSeq adapter sequences along with Illumina sample barcodes. The Illumina HiSeq platform was used with custom primers to sequence TCR alpha and beta cDNA libraries. The study's processing was this. MiGEC processed the raw reads to extract unique molecular identifiers, while MiXCR was used to determine the CDR3 positions. Recombination models were inferred per individual with the repgenHMM and IGoR tools using an EM algorithm. The analysis of shared clonotypes was done with the tcR package in R, with sharing normalized by the product of cloneset sizes. Out-of-frame nonproductive sequences were analyzed to study raw recombination free of thymic and clonal selection effects. Clones were called with MiXCR by TCRdb after fastp trimmed the public reads at Q25, and only in-frame beta chains were retained. A single entry per CDR3 protein holds the most common genes and DNA from its merged rows. These V and J calls rely on TCRdb rather than the paper's analysis. Here the sample has under 500,000 distinct CDR3 sequences; 13% to 15% occur a single time. The ten top clones hold more than 0.8% of the sample.

Only healthy Caucasian donors were included. The twin cohort consisted of three pairs of female monozygotic twins, all aged roughly 18 to 30 years. Positive isolation kits from Invitrogen were used to isolate CD4+ and CD8+ T cell populations. These data were also filed under a second study, of yellow fever vaccine responses in identical twins. The second study reports: The T cell response to vaccination in identical twins was reported by the authors to appear partly convergent and partly personalized. In the study, vaccine-responding T cell clones were precisely tracked in identical twins.

Sequencing was carried out using CD4+ T cells sorted from blood. The chain is assembled from TRBV2 and TRBJ1-1; the D gene identity is not certain. The receptor was isolated from a young woman in good health. This receptor carries the CDR3 CASTLRGPNTEAFF. The DNA sequence reads TGTGCCAGCACCCTAAGAGGCCCGAACACTGAAGCTTTCTTT. When the CDR3 is completed using the reference TRBV2 and TRBJ1-1 genes on either side, the full variable domain is EPEVTQTPSHQVTQMGQEVILRCVPISNHLYFYWYRQILGQKVEFLVSFYNNEISEKSEIFDDQFSVERPDGSNFTLKIRSTKLEDSAMYFCASTLRGPNTEAFFGQGTRLTVV.